The next 28 T cell receptor beta chains were all read from a single sample in a study of cytomegalovirus exposure and HLA in healthy donors. The repertoire was sequenced with immunoSEQ multiplex PCR; TCRdb's copy has only in-frame clones and lacks some. The sample gives a few hundred thousand clones, just over 85% of which show up once; around 0.84% is in the top ten. The material sequenced was PBMCs. These TCRs come from a woman between 18 and 30 years old in good health and CMV-seronegative.

V gene TRBV5-8 combines with J gene TRBJ1-1; 7 bases align to TRBD1. In germline, CDR1 is SGHTS, CDR2 YDEGEE. The CDR3 contains 14 residues. J gave up 4 bases and V 4 bases, and 7 bases lay outside the gene matches. CDR3 sequence reads: CASSKGQVVTEAFF. The CDR3 DNA is TGTGCCAGCAGCAAAGGACAGGTTGTCACTGAAGCTTTCTTT.

The chain is built from TRBV7-2 and TRBJ1-5, with 7 positions matching TRBD1. Germline lookup yields CDR1 SGHTA and CDR2 FQGNSA. The CDR3 covers 15 residues. Trimming cost V 1 base and J 5 bases; bases outside gene matches: 5. The DNA of the CDR3 is TGTGCCAGCAGCTTAGACAGGGGTGGGGATCAGCCCCAGCATTTT. This codes for CASSLDRGGDQPQHF. The full variable domain, its missing parts supplied by reference TRBV7-2 and TRBJ1-5, is GAGVSQSPSNKVTEKGKDVELRCDPISGHTALYWYRQSLGQGLEFLIYFQGNSAPDKSGLPSDRFSAERTGGSVSTLTIQRTQQEDSAVYLCASSLDRGGDQPQHFGDGTRLSIL.

The chain carries TRBV5-6 and TRBJ2-6; D unclear. The CDR3 extends over 14 amino acids. Trimming stripped 4 bases from V and 0 bases from J, with 5 bases between. Germline values: CDR1 SGHDT, CDR2 YYEEEE. Here the CDR3 reads CASSPLSGANVLTF. CDR3 nucleotide sequence: TGTGCCAGCAGCCCTCTCTCTGGGGCCAACGTCCTGACTTTC.

The V call is TRBV5-1, the J call TRBJ2-2, with 9 positions matching TRBD1. The CDR3 totals 16 residues. The V gene end was trimmed by 5 bases and the J gene end by 5 bases; junction bases not matched to a gene: 10. Per germline, CDR1 SGHRS and CDR2 YFSETQ. In DNA, the CDR3 is TGCGCCAGCAGGAGACCGGGACAGGGATCGACCGGGGAGCTGTTTTTT. It translates to CASRRPGQGSTGELFF.

Only one count was recorded for this clone. The V and J genes are TRBV4-3 and TRBJ2-1, with unresolved D. This CDR3 contains 15 residues. Germline loops: CDR1 LGHNA, CDR2 YSLEER. V shed 0 bases and J shed 0 bases, with 6 bases lying between them. The DNA of the CDR3 is TGCGCCAGCAGCCAAGATTCTCGCTCCTACAATGAGCAGTTCTTC. Translated: CASSQDSRSYNEQFF.

There are a few counts of this clone. The chain has TRBV10-3 and TRBJ1-2; 7 positions agree with TRBD1. The CDR3 is 14 amino acids. Germline trimming cut 7 bases from V and 9 bases from J; bases unmatched to any gene: 14. Germline assignment: CDR1 ENHRY and CDR2 SYGVKD. CDR3 protein: CAIKEDREGRRYTF. The CDR3 bases are TGTGCCATCAAAGAAGACAGGGAAGGAAGACGCTACACCTTC.

This clone has only a few counts. V is TRBV6-5 and J is TRBJ1-5; D call uncertain. Trimming stripped 0 bases from V and 7 bases from J, with 13 bases between. The CDR3 has 15 residues. Germline-derived CDR1 and CDR2 are MNHEY and SVGAGI. Here the CDR3 DNA reads TGTGCCAGCAGTTACTCGGGAGGCCTGGGGCAGCCCCAGCATTTT. Translation gives CASSYSGGLGQPQHF.

The J gene is TRBJ2-7, the V gene TRBV7-8; 15 bases are shared with TRBD2. The CDR3 consists of 17 residues. The V gene end was trimmed by 4 bases and the J gene end by 2 bases; junction bases not matched to a gene: 6. Germline V gives CDR1 SGHVS, CDR2 FQNEAQ. In DNA, the CDR3 is TGTGCCAGCAGCTATGGGACTAGCGGGAGGCTGACCTACGAGCAGTACTTC. Translating it yields CASSYGTSGRLTYEQYF.

The chain is built from TRBV7-2 and TRBJ1-4, with D hard to call. From germline, CDR1 is SGHTA and CDR2 FQGNSA. V was clipped by 2 bases and J by 2 bases, with 6 bases between them. The CDR3 sequence is 14 residues long. The CDR3 DNA sequence: TGTGCCAGCAGCTTACAGGCGACTAATGAAAAACTGTTTTTT. Protein sequence: CASSLQATNEKLFF.

V and J are TRBV6-1 and TRBJ2-1; D gene uncertain. The V end lost 0 bases, the J end lost 2 bases, and 8 bases lay between the germline ends. The CDR3 loop spans 15 amino acids. Germline V CDR1 and CDR2: MNHNS, SASEGT. The CDR3 DNA is TGTGCCAGCAGTGAAGCCACCTATACCTACAATGAGCAGTTCTTC. Its translation is CASSEATYTYNEQFF.

The chain is built from TRBV2 and TRBJ2-1; 7 bases map to TRBD1. This CDR3 has 15 residues. V shed 4 bases and J 4 bases; nucleotides not matched to a gene: 7. From germline, CDR1 is SNHLY and CDR2 FYNNEI. The CDR3 nucleotides read TGTGCCAGCAGTGTAGGGGACAGTGTTTACAATGAGCAGTTCTTC. Amino acid sequence: CASSVGDSVYNEQFF.

This clone appeared a few times. The chain uses TRBV7-2 and TRBJ2-1, with TRBD2 identical over 9 bases. The CDR3 covers 17 residues. The germline CDR1 and CDR2 sequences are SGHTA and FQGNSA. The V and J ends lost 1 base and 9 bases, in that order; junction bases with no gene match: 13. CDR3 nucleotide sequence: TGTGCCAGCAGCTTAGGGTCGGCGGGAGGGCCGGGGATTGAGCAGTTCTTC. Encoded protein: CASSLGSAGGPGIEQFF.

V gene TRBV6-5 combines with J gene TRBJ2-5; D perhaps matches TRBD1 (7 bases). This CDR3 is 13 amino acids long. Germline V gene lookup returns CDR1 MNHEY and CDR2 SVGAGI. With 8 bases removed from V and 4 bases from J, the gap between germline ends came to 14 bases. CDR3 sequence reads: CASARGVAETQYF. CDR3 in DNA: TGTGCCAGCGCCAGGGGGGTTGCAGAGACCCAGTACTTC.

J is TRBJ2-3 and V is TRBV9, with D perhaps matching TRBD2 (6 bases). The germline V gene has CDR1 SGDLS and CDR2 YYNGEE. V was cut by 0 bases and J by 4 bases, with 9 bases left in between. The CDR3 covers 14 residues. CDR3 coding DNA: TGTGCCAGCAGCGTAGCGGGACTCTCAGATACGCAGTATTTT. This codes for CASSVAGLSDTQYF.

This rearrangement joins TRBV4-3 to TRBJ2-1; tentatively, D is TRBD1 (6 bases). Trimming left V 2 bases short and J 5 bases short, with 13 bases between. In germline, CDR1 is LGHNA, CDR2 YSLEER. This CDR3 region has 15 residues. CDR3 DNA: TGCGCCAGCAGCCAACTGACAGGAGTAAACAATGAGCAGTTCTTC. Translated: CASSQLTGVNNEQFF.

This chain uses TRBV5-4 with TRBJ2-7; weak D call: TRBD2 (6 bases). Between the trimmed V and J ends, which lost 4 bases and 6 bases, there was a span of 17 bases. The CDR3 is 14 amino acids. Germline assignment: CDR1 SGHNT and CDR2 YYREEE (reference sequence). The CDR3 nucleotides are TGTGCCAGCAGCCTGGGGGGAGTATCAGCCGAGCAGTACTTC. Amino acids: CASSLGGVSAEQYF.

The chain uses TRBV28 and TRBJ2-7; 8 nucleotides align to TRBD2. This CDR3 region has 18 residues. The germline V gene encodes CDR1 MDHEN and CDR2 SYDVKM. Germline trimming cut 3 bases from V and 5 bases from J; bases unmatched to any gene: 18. As DNA, the CDR3 is TGTGCCAGCAGTTTTCTTGTCAAGCGGGAGCCCACCTGGGACGAGCAGTACTTC. Translation: CASSFLVKREPTWDEQYF.

The V and J genes are TRBV6-5 and TRBJ2-7; 7 bases map to TRBD1. The germline V gene has CDR1 MNHEY and CDR2 SVGAGI. V trimming: 2 bases; J trimming: 4 bases; junction bases outside the gene matches: 8. This CDR3 is built from 15 residues. The CDR3 loop reads CASSYQPGGPYEQYF. The CDR3 DNA sequence: TGTGCCAGCAGTTACCAACCAGGGGGTCCTTACGAGCAGTACTTC.

This clone was found once. The J gene is TRBJ2-7, the V gene TRBV4-3; a possible D gene is TRBD2 (6 bases). The CDR3 is 16 amino acids. Germline CDR1 reads LGHNA; CDR2 reads YSLEER. V lost 0 bases, J lost 2 bases, and 14 bases lay in between. DNA for the CDR3: TGCGCCAGCAGCCAAGACTCCAGCGGGCGAACCTACGAGCAGTACTTC. It translates to CASSQDSSGRTYEQYF.

The J gene is TRBJ2-1, the V gene TRBV5-6; tentatively, D is TRBD2 (6 bases). Germline CDR1 is SGHDT and CDR2 is YYEEEE. This CDR3 region has 15 residues. The ends were cut back, 4 bases at V and 2 bases at J, with 13 bases in the middle. The CDR3 sequence is CASSVAGRAYNEQFF. Here the CDR3 DNA reads TGTGCCAGCAGCGTTGCCGGGAGAGCCTACAATGAGCAGTTCTTC.

About this clone itself: Other DNA sequences from this sample encode an identical CDR3 as well. The V call is TRBV9, the J call TRBJ2-1, with 8 bases aligning to TRBD2. Germline V gene sequence: CDR1 SGDLS, CDR2 YYNGEE. V shed 4 bases, J shed 0 bases, and the junction held 3 bases outside the gene matches. CDR3 length: 15 amino acids. The CDR3 DNA follows: TGTGCCAGCAGCCCAAGCGGGAGCTCCTACAATGAGCAGTTCTTC. This sequence encodes CASSPSGSSYNEQFF.

This chain uses TRBV27 with TRBJ2-5; 10 bases are shared with TRBD1. The CDR3 loop spans 11 amino acids. Germline CDR1 MNHEY, CDR2 SMNVEV (reference sequence). Unmatched junction bases numbered 5, after V lost 5 bases and J lost 14 bases. DNA for the CDR3: TGTGCCAGCAGTCCCGACAGGGGGCTTTACTTC. The encoded protein is CASSPDRGLYF.

V and J are TRBV25-1 and TRBJ2-1, with D uncertain. V shed 10 bases and J shed 3 bases, with 19 bases lying between them. The CDR3 sequence is 15 residues long. The germline V gene has CDR1 MGHDK and CDR2 SYGVNS. In nucleotides, the CDR3 is TGTGCCATCCTACCGGGTCCGCGAAACTACAATGAGCAGTTCTTC. Protein: CAILPGPRNYNEQFF.

This sequence joins TRBV11-1 and TRBJ2-7; the D gene is possibly TRBD1 (5 bases). Germline CDR1 SGHAT, CDR2 FQDESV (reference sequence). This CDR3 spans 14 amino acids. V was clipped by 1 base and J by 2 bases, with 9 bases between them. The CDR3 loop reads CASSLDKGTYEQYF. CDR3 bases: TGTGCCAGCAGCTTAGACAAGGGGACCTACGAGCAGTACTTC.

V gene TRBV6-5 combines with J gene TRBJ2-7, with 7 positions matching TRBD1. V lost 5 bases to trimming and J lost 3 bases; unmatched junction nucleotides: 10. Germline V gene data show CDR1 as MNHEY and CDR2 as SVGAGI. This CDR3 region has 15 residues. The CDR3 DNA is TGTGCCAGCAGTAAGACAGGGTACCCCAACTACGAGCAGTACTTC. Its protein is CASSKTGYPNYEQYF.

The chain has TRBV30 and TRBJ1-1, with D possibly being TRBD1 (6 bases). The germline CDR1 and CDR2 sequences are GTSNPN and SVGIG (reference sequence). V lost 2 bases and J 1 base, leaving 8 bases between the germline ends. This CDR3 spans 13 amino acids. In DNA form, the CDR3 reads TGTGCCTGGAGTAAACAGGGGAACACTGAAGCTTTCTTT. Encoded protein: CAWSKQGNTEAFF.

The chain combines TRBV6-4 with TRBJ2-7; 7 positions match TRBD1. The CDR3 is 16 amino acids. Germline CDR1 reads MRHNA; CDR2 reads SNTAGT. After removal of 5 bases from V and 4 bases from J, the junction contained 14 bases not matched to a gene. CDR3 coding DNA: TGTGCCAGCAGTCGTGAAGATCCCCGGGACAGTTACGAGCAGTACTTC. This gives the protein CASSREDPRDSYEQYF.

The V gene is TRBV5-1, the J gene TRBJ2-5; maybe TRBD1 (6 bases). CDR3 size: 14 residues. V lost 4 bases, J lost 1 base, and 11 bases lay in between. Germline assignment: CDR1 SGHRS and CDR2 YFSETQ. The CDR3 here is CASSPGHLQETQYF. The CDR3 DNA reads as TGCGCCAGCAGCCCGGGACACCTCCAAGAGACCCAGTACTTC.